A selection of T cell receptor beta chains follows, all from one sample in a study of blood T cells in healthy people across ages. TCRdb itself ran the 5' RACE reads through MiXCR, one entry per CDR3 protein. This sample carries 1 million to 1.2 million distinct CDR3 sequences, 35% to 45% of them seen once, and the ten largest clones take around 13%. Sequencing input: blood. Source of these receptors: a man younger than 30 in good health. CDR3s include the opening cysteine and the closing phenylalanine or tryptophan. Each record gives: D gene, CDR3 length, J gene, clone size, V gene, CDR3 DNA, CDR3 protein. D genes are given only for firm matches. Size tells how often a clone was seen (once, few, many) or the class of an expanded clone, and some rows leave it out.

-	17	TRBJ2-3	-	TRBV15	TGTGCCACCAGCAGAGATCCCTTGACTAAGCTGCAGGGTACGCAGTATTTT	CATSRDPLTKLQGTQYF
-	14	TRBJ1-1	-	TRBV4-1	TGCGCCAGCAGCCAAGCGCTCGTGGGGACTGAAGCTTTCTTT	CASSQALVGTEAFF
-	15	TRBJ1-2	few	TRBV20-1	TGCAGTGCTAGAGATCAGGTCCCCCACATCGATGGCTACACCTTC	CSARDQVPHIDGYTF
TRBD1	13	TRBJ2-3	few	TRBV7-3	TGTGCCAGCAGCCGAGACAGGGACGGTACGCAGTATTTT	CASSRDRDGTQYF
-	16	TRBJ2-1	-	TRBV24-1	TGTGCCACCAGTGATGCAAGGGGTGGTAGGTACAATGAGCAGTTCTTC	CATSDARGGRYNEQFF
-	12	TRBJ1-2	many	TRBV12-3/TRBV12-4	TGTGCCAGCAGCAGGGGTGACTATGGCTACACCTTC	CASSRGDYGYTF
TRBD2	17	TRBJ2-7	-	TRBV28	TGTGCCAGCAGTTTAATTAGCGGGGGGGCACCCTACAATGAGCAGTACTTC	CASSLISGGAPYNEQYF
-	13	TRBJ2-5	many	TRBV12-5	TGTGCTAGTGGTTTGGACAGGGAAGAGACCCAGTACTTC	CASGLDREETQYF
-	15	TRBJ2-1	-	TRBV24-1	TGTGCCACCAGTGATCATCTAGGAGGTCGAGAGACCCAGTTCTTC	CATSDHLGGRETQFF
TRBD2	15	TRBJ2-7	-	TRBV7-3	TGTGCCAGCAGCCCCGATTTCGGGGGGTACAATGAGCAGTACTTC	CASSPDFGGYNEQYF
TRBD1	15	TRBJ1-1	-	TRBV4-3	TGCGCCAGCAGCCGACTGACAGGGATGAACACTGAAGCTTTCTTT	CASSRLTGMNTEAFF
-	16	TRBJ2-5	-	TRBV6-2/TRBV6-3	TGTGCCAGCAGTTACTCCAGAGCGCGTCGGGGAGAGACCCAGTACTTC	CASSYSRARRGETQYF
-	15	TRBJ2-5	-	TRBV25-1	TGTGCCAGCAGTGAATATTTCGGGGGAAGGGAGACCCAGTACTTC	CASSEYFGGRETQYF
-	16	TRBJ1-1	once	TRBV5-1	TGCGCCAGCAGCTCAGGAGGTGCGGGGATGAACACTGAAGCTTTCTTT	CASSSGGAGMNTEAFF
TRBD2	14	TRBJ2-7	once	TRBV20-1	TGCAGTGCTAGATCGTCGCTAGCGGGGGACGAGCAGTACTTC	CSARSSLAGDEQYF
TRBD2	15	TRBJ2-7	few	TRBV4-3	TGCGCCAGCAGCTTTGGCCTAGCGGGGGCCTACGAGCAGTACTTC	CASSFGLAGAYEQYF
-	14	TRBJ1-3	few	TRBV5-1	TGCGCCAGCAGCTTGGTTGATCCTGGAAACACCATATATTTT	CASSLVDPGNTIYF
-	18	TRBJ1-1	few	TRBV6-1	TGTGCCAGCAGAAAGGGGAAGACGTCAGGCCTCGGTGTCACTGAAGCTTTCTTT	CASRKGKTSGLGVTEAFF
-	17	TRBJ2-2	once	TRBV4-1	TGCGCCTGCAGCCAAGCGGGTGGGGGCAGGGTAAACGGGGAGCTGTTTTTT	CACSQAGGGRVNGELFF
-	14	TRBJ2-7	many	TRBV6-5	TGTGCCAGCAGACCCGGGACATTATCCGCCGAGCAGTACTTC	CASRPGTLSAEQYF
-	11	TRBJ1-1	-	TRBV29-1	TGCAGCGTTGTGGAGTCTCCTGAAGCTTTCTTT	CSVVESPEAFF
-	15	TRBJ1-5	-	TRBV7-9	TGTGCCAGCAGCTTAGACTGGACAGACAATCAGCCCCAGCATTTT	CASSLDWTDNQPQHF
-	14	TRBJ1-2	-	TRBV6-6	TGTGCCAGCAGTTACGGCGCAGGAGCCTATGGCTACACCTTC	CASSYGAGAYGYTF
TRBD1	16	TRBJ2-3	-	TRBV6-5	TGTGCCAGCAGCCGGAGGACAGGGGGGATTGCGGATACGCCGTATTTT	CASSRRTGGIADTPYF
TRBD1	17	TRBJ1-2	-	TRBV6-2/TRBV6-3	TGTGCCAGCAGTCCTCGTCCCGGGACAGGGGTCGGCTATGGCTACACCTTC	CASSPRPGTGVGYGYTF
-	13	TRBJ1-2	-	TRBV6-1	TGTGCCAGCAGTGAGCGGGGAACGCGCGGCTACACCTTC	CASSERGTRGYTF
TRBD1	15	TRBJ1-3	-	TRBV5-8	TGTGCCAGCAGCTGGGACAGGGAAAATGGAAACACCATATATTTT	CASSWDRENGNTIYF
-	14	TRBJ1-4	-	TRBV5-5	TGTGCCAGCGGTTTTGTGAGCGGTAATGAAAAACTGTTTTTT	CASGFVSGNEKLFF
TRBD1	16	TRBJ1-2	few	TRBV4-2	TGTGCCAGCAGCCAAGGACAGGGGGCGCAGGGCTATGGCTACACCTTC	CASSQGQGAQGYGYTF
-	15	TRBJ2-3	-	TRBV7-2	TGTGCCAGCAGCCCACCTCGGACGGGGGCAGATACGCAGTATTTT	CASSPPRTGADTQYF
TRBD1	15	TRBJ1-1	-	TRBV20-1	TGCAGTGCTGGGAGGGGACAGGGAACGAACACTGAAGCTTTCTTT	CSAGRGQGTNTEAFF
-	14	TRBJ1-5	few	TRBV6-5	TGTGCCAGCAGTCTCCCTGGGGACAATCAGCCCCAGCATTTT	CASSLPGDNQPQHF
TRBD1	14	TRBJ2-5	-	TRBV5-1	TGCGCCAGCAGCTTGGGGGACAGCGGAGAGACCCAGTACTTC	CASSLGDSGETQYF
-	13	TRBJ1-5	few	TRBV20-1	TGCAGTGCGACCCCGGGAAGCAATCAGCCCCAGCATTTT	CSATPGSNQPQHF
TRBD2	18	TRBJ2-2	-	TRBV27	TGTGCCAGCAGTTTAGGGACTAGCGTTCCAATCGGCTCCGGGGAGCTGTTTTTT	CASSLGTSVPIGSGELFF
-	14	TRBJ1-1	many	TRBV4-3	TGCGCCAGCAGCCAAGGGGGCATGAACACTGAAGCTTTCTTT	CASSQGGMNTEAFF
-	16	TRBJ2-2	-	TRBV4-1	TGCGCCAGCAGCCAAGTACGGAGCGCGAACACCGGGGAGCTGTTTTTT	CASSQVRSANTGELFF
-	14	TRBJ1-6	-	TRBV19	TGTGCCACCGAACGGGGCTCCTATAATTCACCCCTCCACTTT	CATERGSYNSPLHF
-	15	TRBJ1-1	-	TRBV5-1	TGCGCCAGCAGCTTGGACGGGACTGCAACCACTGAAGCTTTCTTT	CASSLDGTATTEAFF
-	12	TRBJ1-2	few	TRBV24-1	TGTGCCACCAGTGCAGGAAACAATGGCTACACCTTC	CATSAGNNGYTF
-	18	TRBJ1-4	-	TRBV5-1	TGCGCCAGCAGCTTGGATTCGGCAGGGTTAACGACTAATGAAAAACTGTTTTTT	CASSLDSAGLTTNEKLFF
-	17	TRBJ2-3	many	TRBV4-3	TGCGCCAGCAGCCCTACCCCGGACGGCGAAAGCACAGATACGCAGTATTTT	CASSPTPDGESTDTQYF
-	12	TRBJ2-7	few	TRBV29-1	TGCAGCGTTGCCCAGACCTCCTACGAGCAGTACTTC	CSVAQTSYEQYF
-	13	TRBJ2-3	few	TRBV24-1	TGTGCCACCAGTTCGGGGGCCTTAGATACGCAGTATTTT	CATSSGALDTQYF
-	17	TRBJ2-1	-	TRBV5-1	TGCGCCAGCAGCTTGGTGTCTAGTTCGCCCACCTACAATGAGCAGTTCTTC	CASSLVSSSPTYNEQFF
TRBD1	14	TRBJ1-1	-	TRBV12-3/TRBV12-4	TGTGCCAGCAGCTATGGACAGGGCCCAGGTGAAGCTTTCTTT	CASSYGQGPGEAFF
TRBD2	18	TRBJ2-3	-	TRBV3-1	TGTGCCAGCAGCCCGGGGACTAGCGGGGCATCAGCGACAGATACGCAGTATTTT	CASSPGTSGASATDTQYF
-	11	TRBJ1-2	-	TRBV5-1	TGCGTCAGCAGCCCCGGGGATGGCTACACCTTC	CVSSPGDGYTF
-	14	TRBJ1-1	-	TRBV5-1	TGCGCCAGCAGCTTGGCAGGACGGCAGGCTGAAGCTTTCTTT	CASSLAGRQAEAFF
-	14	TRBJ1-4	-	TRBV20-1	TGCAGTGCTAGCTACACGTTATCTAATGAAAAACTGTTTTTT	CSASYTLSNEKLFF
-	16	TRBJ1-1	-	TRBV9	TGTGCCAGCAGGGGGGATATTGGGGGGGTGAACACGGAAGCTTTCTTT	CASRGDIGGVNTEAFF
TRBD1	12	TRBJ1-1	-	TRBV25-1	TGTGCCAGCAGTCCCGGGACAGGGAAAGCTTTCTTT	CASSPGTGKAFF
-	13	TRBJ1-1	-	TRBV29-1	TGCAGCGTTGAATACCCCTGGGGCACTGAAGCTTTCTTT	CSVEYPWGTEAFF
TRBD1	16	TRBJ2-3	-	TRBV9	TGTGCCAGCAGCGTAGGTGACAGGGCGCGAGGAGATACGCAGTATTTT	CASSVGDRARGDTQYF
-	15	TRBJ1-5	few	TRBV7-2	TGTGCCAGCTCCAAGACCGCGGCTAGCAATCAGCCCCAGCATTTT	CASSKTAASNQPQHF